Sequencing of this TCR beta chain was carried out in a study of blood T cell repertoires in COVID-19. Study summary: Donors in the United States, Italy and Spain gave samples during acute or convalescent COVID-19. T cells, B-cell-depleted T cells, or PBMCs supplied cDNA or gDNA.

In the original workflow: Nucleated cell counts were estimated from reference gene primer amplification. Libraries were prepared by immunoSEQ multiplex PCR; TCRdb keeps only in-frame clonotypes and omits some of them. That table furnishes V, J and clone size, whereas the DNA furnished D and trimming. Of about 68,000 clones detected, 84% appear once; the ten largest clones hold 7.5% to 9.5%. Judged by abundance, this clone is medium-sized. Trimming cost V 6 bases and J 12 bases, with 18 bases left between them. The CDR3 runs 14 residues. The germline CDR1 and CDR2 sequences are MNHEY and SMNVEV (reference sequence).

Sequencing was done on a sample of peripheral blood. The clonotype comes from a man in his forties or fifties with active COVID-19. The chain has TRBV27 and TRBJ1-6; D may be TRBD1 (5 bases). The CDR3 sequence: CASSPGGGLRPLHF. Here the CDR3 DNA reads TGTGCCAGCAGCCCCGGGGGGGGTCTGCGACCCCTCCACTTT.